This TCR beta chain appears in the sequencing data of a study of CD8 T cells in Susac syndrome (dated by TCRdb to between 2018 and 2021). Regarding the complete study: Whether CD8+ T cell activation and differentiation in Susac syndrome was antigen driven was tested using repertoire sequencing.

Peripheral blood CD8+ and CD4+ T cells from healthy donors, Susac syndrome patients and multiple sclerosis patients were profiled by high-throughput TCR beta sequencing. Healthy donors were age- and sex-matched controls. Bulk CD8+ and CD4+ T cells were purified by magnetic negative isolation, while CD8+ TEMRA cells were enriched using FACS. Blood was drawn into EDTA tubes, processed within 24 hours, and PBMCs were isolated by density gradient centrifugation. PBMCs destined for TCR sequencing were cryopreserved in liquid nitrogen and later thawed in a 37 °C water bath. Purity of sorted or isolated CD4+, CD8+ and CD8+ TEMRA cells was at least 90%. From the cysteine through the phenylalanine, the CDR3 covers 15 amino acids. Only the CDR3 part of the read is kept: 45 bases, read in frame from the first base. Trimming at the junction amounts to 2 bases on V and 0 bases on J, and the germline ends lie 12 bases apart. The CDR1 and CDR2 encoded by the germline V gene are SGHRS and YFSETQ.

Findings and caveats that apply to the study as a whole: The TCR sequencing and HLA analysis was acknowledged to have included a relatively small number of individuals.

RNA was extracted using the RNeasy kit, and about 0.45 to 1 microgram was reverse transcribed with random hexamers. The immunoSEQ multiplex PCR assay, covering 54 Vbeta and 13 Jbeta segments, was used to amplify TCR beta CDR3 regions. PCR amplification bias was corrected by using a synthetic template baseline for primer optimization and computational correction. The study's own analysis went as follows. Reads were annotated to V, D and J genes according to IMGT and were analyzed with immunoSEQ Analyzer, with only productive sequences retained. Clonality was computed as one minus Shannon entropy normalized by log2 of the number of productive unique sequences. For each patient and control, public and private clones were evaluated among the 100 most prevalent clones. Susac-specific clones were defined as absent from healthy and MS cohorts, 850 to 1,300 published viral clones and other ImmuneACCESS disease sequences. The public reads were quality trimmed at Q25 with fastp and then assembled into clones with MiXCR by TCRdb, keeping productive beta chains. For every CDR3 protein sequence, its rows merge into one entry that carries the most common genes and DNA. The V and J calls shown here were made by TCRdb, not taken from the authors' results. For this sample the table gives 100,000 to 150,000 distinct CDR3 sequences, of which 90% to 95% were detected only once. Around 0.12% of the sample rests with the top ten.

Details on this clonotype: The clone's antigen remains unknown. The input lacks base qualities; no much larger clone sits a single base away.

The source material was CD4+ T cells from PBMCs. This clonotype originated in a human donor in good health. Recombination joined TRBV5-1 with TRBJ2-7, with the D gene not clear enough to name. The nucleotide sequence is TGCGCCAGCAGCTTCAGTCACACCAGCTCCTACGAGCAGTACTTC. Translated, it reads CASSFSHTSSYEQYF.